This TCR beta chain was identified during a study of T cells after yellow fever vaccination. Across the study: The SMART-Seq v4 Ultra Low Input method served to prepare the low-cell-number fractions. Study-wide points: Although most clonotypes did not, a small share appeared in both CD4 and CD8 compartments.

TCRdb processed the 5' RACE reads anew with MiXCR; each CDR3 protein has one entry. Here the sample spans over 250,000 distinct CDR3 sequences, 4.1% being singletons. This clonotype was seen many times. Antigen unknown. This CDR3 is built from 15 residues. Per the germline V gene, CDR1 is MGHRA and CDR2 is YSYEKL. V lost 3 bases to trimming and J lost 8 bases; unmatched junction nucleotides: 5. The rearrangement links TRBV4-1 to TRBJ2-1; 12 positions match TRBD1. The receptor comes from a man aged 18 to 30 who received the YFV17D yellow fever vaccine. Source: PBMCs, taken 5 days after the yellow fever booster vaccination. The CDR3 DNA is TGCGCCAGCAGCCACGGGACAGGGGGCATCGATGAGCAGTTCTTC. It yields the protein CASSHGTGGIDEQFF.